This T cell receptor (beta chain) was identified in a study of OX40 agonist ivuxolimab in advanced cancers. Study in general: Every patient in dose escalation had hepatocellular carcinoma, melanoma, renal cell or head and neck cancer. With a range of 23 to 79, age averaged approximately 60 years, and about 83% were male.

Germline CDR1 SGHNT, CDR2 YYREEE (reference sequence). This CDR3 region has 16 residues. Losses at the gene ends were 3 bases for V and 2 bases for J; bases not matched to a gene: 10. Study-level findings and limits: Researchers did not establish what antigens the expanded peripheral T cells target. At 0.1 to 3.0 mg/kg, CD4+ and CD8+ blood T cells expanded clonally by week 6.

TCRdb keeps only in-frame clones here, not all; method: immunoSEQ multiplex PCR. The profile shows fewer than 90,000 clones, about 88% of them singletons. Concerning this clone: The antigen is undetermined.

The sequence was collected from an adult with an advanced solid tumor such as melanoma, head and neck, liver or kidney cancer. V and J are TRBV5-4 and TRBJ2-5; 7 nucleotides agree with TRBD2. Sequences were derived from CD4+ or CD8+ T cells sorted from blood, sampled in a trial of the OX40 agonist ivuxolimab. DNA of the CDR3: TGTGCCAGCAGCTCCCTTGGCAGCGGGGAACAAGAGACCCAGTACTTC. Amino acid sequence: CASSSLGSGEQETQYF.